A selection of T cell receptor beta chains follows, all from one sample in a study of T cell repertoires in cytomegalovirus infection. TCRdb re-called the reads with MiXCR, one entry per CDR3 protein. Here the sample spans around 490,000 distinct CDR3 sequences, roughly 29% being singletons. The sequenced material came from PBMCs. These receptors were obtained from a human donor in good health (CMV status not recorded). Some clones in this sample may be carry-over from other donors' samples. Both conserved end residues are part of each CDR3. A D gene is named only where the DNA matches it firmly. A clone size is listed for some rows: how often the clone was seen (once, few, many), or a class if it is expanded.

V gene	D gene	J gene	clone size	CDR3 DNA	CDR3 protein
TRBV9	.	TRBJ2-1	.	TGTGCCAGCAGCGCCCCTAGAGGGTCTTTATACAATGAGCAGTTCTTC	CASSAPRGSLYNEQFF
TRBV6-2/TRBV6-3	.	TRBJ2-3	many	TGTGCCAGCAGTTACTCGTTATCTAGCGGCACAGATACGCAGTATTTT	CASSYSLSSGTDTQYF
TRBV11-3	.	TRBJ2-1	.	TGTGCCAGCAGCGGGAGGGGGAACGATGAGCAGTTCTTC	CASSGRGNDEQFF
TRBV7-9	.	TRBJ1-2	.	TGTGCCAGCAGTCCTCGACAGGAAGGGGACTATGGCTACACCTTC	CASSPRQEGDYGYTF
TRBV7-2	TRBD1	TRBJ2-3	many	TGTGCCAGCAGCTTGAACAGGGGAAGCACAGATACGCAGTATTTT	CASSLNRGSTDTQYF
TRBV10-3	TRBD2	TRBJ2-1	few	TGTGCCATCATGAGAGCGGGAGGGGCGGAGCAGTTCTTC	CAIMRAGGAEQFF
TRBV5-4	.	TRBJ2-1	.	TGTGCCAGCAGCTCTTTATCGGGACGCTACAATGAGCAGTTCTTC	CASSSLSGRYNEQFF
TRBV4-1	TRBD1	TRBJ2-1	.	TGCGCCAGCAGCCATCCGGGACAGGGGTTGGATGAGCAGTTCTTC	CASSHPGQGLDEQFF
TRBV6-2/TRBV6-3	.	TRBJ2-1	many	TGTGCCAGCAGTTATAGCCAGGGGAGGAATGAGCAGTTCTTC	CASSYSQGRNEQFF
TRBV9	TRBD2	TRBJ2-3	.	TGTGCCAGCAGCGTTCGCGCGGGAGTGGATACGCAGTATTTT	CASSVRAGVDTQYF
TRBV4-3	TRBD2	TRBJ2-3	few	TGCGCCAGCAGCCAAGGAGCGGGAGCGGGAGATACGCAGTATTTT	CASSQGAGAGDTQYF
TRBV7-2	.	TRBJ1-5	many	TGTGCCAGCAGCTTAAAGGGAGGGGTTCAGCCCCAGCATTTT	CASSLKGGVQPQHF
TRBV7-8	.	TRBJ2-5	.	TGTGCCAGCAGCTTGGGGCGGATGGAAGAGACCCAGTACTTC	CASSLGRMEETQYF
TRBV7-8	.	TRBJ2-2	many	TGTGCCAGCAGCCCAAGCTACACCGGGGAGCTGTTTTTT	CASSPSYTGELFF
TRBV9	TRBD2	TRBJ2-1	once	TGTGCCAGCAGCGTAGGCCCTAGCGGGGCGTACAATGAGCAGTTCTTC	CASSVGPSGAYNEQFF
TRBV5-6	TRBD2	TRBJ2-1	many	TGTGCCAGCAGCTTCGGACTAGCGGGATACAATGAGCAGTTCTTC	CASSFGLAGYNEQFF
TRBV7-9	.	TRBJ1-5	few	TGTGCCAGCAGCAGGGGCGCCCCTTATAGCAATCAGCCCCAGCATTTT	CASSRGAPYSNQPQHF
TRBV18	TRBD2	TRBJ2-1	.	TGTGCCAGCTCACCTAAAATGACTAGCGGTGAAGGGAATGAGCAGTTCTTC	CASSPKMTSGEGNEQFF
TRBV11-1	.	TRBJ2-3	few	TGTGCCAGCAGCCTCCGACTTCGCACAGATACGCAGTATTTT	CASSLRLRTDTQYF
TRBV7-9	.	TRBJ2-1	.	TGTGCCAGCAGCCCCCGCCTCTCCTACAATGAGCAGTTCTTC	CASSPRLSYNEQFF
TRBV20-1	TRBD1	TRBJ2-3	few	TGCAGTGCATACAGGGGTACAGATACGCAGTATTTT	CSAYRGTDTQYF
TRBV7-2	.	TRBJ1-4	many	TGTGCCAGCAGCGCCACCGGGACTCGAAATGAAAAACTGTTTTTT	CASSATGTRNEKLFF
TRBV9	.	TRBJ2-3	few	TGTGCCAGCAGCGTACGAGTAGCGGAAGATACGCAGTATTTT	CASSVRVAEDTQYF
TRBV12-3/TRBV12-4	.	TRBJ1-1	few	TGTGCCAGCACCACCCGGAAAGCAGGGCAGAACACTGAAGCTTTCTTT	CASTTRKAGQNTEAFF
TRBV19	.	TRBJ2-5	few	TGTGCCAGTAGTATTCGGCAGGGCCGGGAGACCCAGTACTTC	CASSIRQGRETQYF
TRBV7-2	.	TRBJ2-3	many	TGTGCCAGCAGCGACCGCGGGCGGAGCACAGATACGCAGTATTTT	CASSDRGRSTDTQYF
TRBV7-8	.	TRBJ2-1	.	TGTGCCAGCAGCTTAACGAGGCGGGGCCCCTACAATGAGCAGTTCTTC	CASSLTRRGPYNEQFF
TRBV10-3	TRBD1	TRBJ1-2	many	TGTGCCATCACCGGAACAGGGGAGGGTAGTGGCTACACCTTC	CAITGTGEGSGYTF
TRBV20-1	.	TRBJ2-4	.	TGCAGTGCTAGGGGAGCGGCCAAAAACATTCAGTACTTC	CSARGAAKNIQYF
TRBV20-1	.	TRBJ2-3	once	TGCAGTGCTAGAGGAAGGGGGGCTACAGATACGCAGTATTTT	CSARGRGATDTQYF
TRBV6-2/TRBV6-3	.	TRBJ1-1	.	TGTGCCAGCAGTTTTAGTACCTCGACAGTCAACACTGAAGCTTTCTTT	CASSFSTSTVNTEAFF
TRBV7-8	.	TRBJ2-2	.	TGTGCCAGCACCCCACAGGGTGGGGGGAACACCGGGGAGCTGTTTTTT	CASTPQGGGNTGELFF
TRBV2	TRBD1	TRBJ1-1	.	TGTGCCAGCAGGGGACAGGGCTACACTGAAGCTTTCTTT	CASRGQGYTEAFF
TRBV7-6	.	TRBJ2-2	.	TGTGCCCGCAGCTGGGACAACCCGTCATTCGCCGGGGAGCTGTTTTTT	CARSWDNPSFAGELFF
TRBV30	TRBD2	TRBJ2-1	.	TGTGCCTGGAGTGACGGGAGGAATGAGCAGTTCTTC	CAWSDGRNEQFF
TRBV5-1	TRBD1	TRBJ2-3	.	TGCGCCAGCAGCTTAGGACAGGACAGCACAGATACGCAGTATTTT	CASSLGQDSTDTQYF
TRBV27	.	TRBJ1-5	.	TGTGCCAGCGGGGCGGTCAATCAGCCCCAGCATTTT	CASGAVNQPQHF
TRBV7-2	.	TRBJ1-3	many	TGTGCCAGCAGCTTAGACATGAATTCTGGAAACACCATATATTTT	CASSLDMNSGNTIYF
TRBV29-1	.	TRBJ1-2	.	TGCAGCGTTGAACAGGGGCACAAGGATGGCTACACCTTC	CSVEQGHKDGYTF
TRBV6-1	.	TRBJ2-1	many	TGTGCCAGCAGTACTTGGGTTGAGGGATCGCAGTTCTTC	CASSTWVEGSQFF
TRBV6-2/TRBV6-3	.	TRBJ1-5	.	TGTGCCAGCAGTTACTCGAATCGACAGGCGTTTGGGCCCCAGCATTTT	CASSYSNRQAFGPQHF
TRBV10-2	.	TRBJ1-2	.	TGCGCCAGCGGAAATCGGGCCTCTCAGACCTTC	CASGNRASQTF